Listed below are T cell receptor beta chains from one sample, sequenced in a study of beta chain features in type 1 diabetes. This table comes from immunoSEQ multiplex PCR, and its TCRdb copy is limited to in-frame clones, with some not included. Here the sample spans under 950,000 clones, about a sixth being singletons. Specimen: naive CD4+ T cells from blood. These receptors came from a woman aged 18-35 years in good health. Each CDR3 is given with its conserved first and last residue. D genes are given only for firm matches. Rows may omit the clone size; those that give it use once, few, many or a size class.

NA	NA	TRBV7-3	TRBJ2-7	TGTGCCAGCAGCCTCCAGGGTGGCGGTTACGAGCAGTACTTC	CASSLQGGGYEQYF
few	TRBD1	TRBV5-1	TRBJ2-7	TGCGCCAGCAGCTGGGACAGGGTGTCAGAGCAGTACTTC	CASSWDRVSEQYF
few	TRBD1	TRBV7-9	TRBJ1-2	TGTGCCAGCAGCTACGCAGGGGGACAGGGCAATGGCTACACCTTC	CASSYAGGQGNGYTF
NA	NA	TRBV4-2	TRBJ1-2	TGTGCCAGCAGCCTTGAATGGGCCGAGGGTAGGGGCTACACCTTC	CASSLEWAEGRGYTF
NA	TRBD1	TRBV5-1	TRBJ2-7	TGCGCCAGCAGCCCTACAGGGGTCGAGCAGTACTTC	CASSPTGVEQYF
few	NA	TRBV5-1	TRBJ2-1	TGCGCCAGCAGCTTGGGGATCAGCGAGCAGTTCTTC	CASSLGISEQFF
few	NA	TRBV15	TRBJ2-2	TGTGCCACCAGCAGAGATCTAGTAGGGAACACCGGGGAGCTGTTTTTT	CATSRDLVGNTGELFF
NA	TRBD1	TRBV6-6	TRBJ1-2	TGTGCCAGCAGTCGAACAGGGGGCGCGGGCTACACCTTC	CASSRTGGAGYTF
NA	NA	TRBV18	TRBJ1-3	TGTGCCAGCTCACCATCGGGACCGCCCTCTGGAAACACCATATATTTT	CASSPSGPPSGNTIYF
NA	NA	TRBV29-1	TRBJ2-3	TGCAGCGTGGACAACACAGATACGCAGTATTTT	CSVDNTDTQYF
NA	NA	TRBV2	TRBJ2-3	TGTGCCAGCAGTGGGGCGGGACAGAACACAGATACGCAGTATTTT	CASSGAGQNTDTQYF
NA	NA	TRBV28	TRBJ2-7	TGTGCCAGCAGTTCCCGGGGACGGGGAGTCTCCTACGAGCAGTACTTC	CASSSRGRGVSYEQYF
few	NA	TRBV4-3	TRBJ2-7	TGCGCCAGCAGCCAAGATCTGTCCCCGAGGGACGAGCAGTACTTC	CASSQDLSPRDEQYF
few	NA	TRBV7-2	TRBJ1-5	TGTGCCAGCAGTCAGAGAGGGGGCAATCAGCCCCAGCATTTT	CASSQRGGNQPQHF
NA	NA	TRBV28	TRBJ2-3	TGTGCCAGCAGTTCATATGCAGATACGCAGTATTTT	CASSSYADTQYF
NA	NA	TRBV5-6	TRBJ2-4	TGTGCCAGCAGCTTGGCCGGGGACGGGTTTGCCAAAAACATTCAGTACTTC	CASSLAGDGFAKNIQYF
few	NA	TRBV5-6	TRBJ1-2	TGTGCCAGCAGCTTAACGGGACTCGGGGGCTATGGCTACACCTTC	CASSLTGLGGYGYTF
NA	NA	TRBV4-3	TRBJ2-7	TGCGCCAGCAGCCAAGGTCTCCCCTCTCACGAGCAGTACTTC	CASSQGLPSHEQYF
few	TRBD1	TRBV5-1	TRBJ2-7	TGCGCCAGCAGCGGAGGGACAGGAATTCTCTACGAGCAGTACTTC	CASSGGTGILYEQYF
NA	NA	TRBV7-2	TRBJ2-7	TGTGCCAGCGGCGTGATGAGGGCTTACGAGCAGTACTTC	CASGVMRAYEQYF
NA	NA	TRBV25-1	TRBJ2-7	TGTGCCAGCAGCCCACACACAGGGTTCGGTATTAGCGAGCAGTACTTC	CASSPHTGFGISEQYF
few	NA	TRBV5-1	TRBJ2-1	TGCGCCAGCAGCTTTAGTGACTACAATGAGCAGTTCTTC	CASSFSDYNEQFF
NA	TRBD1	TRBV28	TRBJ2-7	TGTGCCAGTCAACAGGGGTTCTACGAGCAGTACTTC	CASQQGFYEQYF
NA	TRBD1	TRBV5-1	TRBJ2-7	TGCGCCAGCAGCACCCACAGGGGGGCCCACTCCTACGAGCAGTACTTC	CASSTHRGAHSYEQYF
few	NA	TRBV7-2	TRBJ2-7	TGTGCCAGCAGCCAAGACAGAATACGAGAGTACTTC	CASSQDRIREYF
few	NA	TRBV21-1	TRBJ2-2	TGTGCCAGCAGCGGACCTAGTGGTTCTGGGGAGCTGTTTTTT	CASSGPSGSGELFF
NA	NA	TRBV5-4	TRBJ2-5	TGTGCCAGCAGCCTTAGGTACAGTAGGGAAGAGACCCAGTACTTC	CASSLRYSREETQYF
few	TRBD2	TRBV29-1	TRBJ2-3	TGCAGCGTAGCTCAACTAGCGGAGACCACAGATACGCAGTATTTT	CSVAQLAETTDTQYF
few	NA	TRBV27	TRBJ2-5	TGTGCCAGCAGTTTAACCGTCGGTATCAAAGAGACCCAGTACTTC	CASSLTVGIKETQYF
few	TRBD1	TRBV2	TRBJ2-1	TGTGCCAGCAGTGTGGGGACAGGGTCAAGCAATGAGCAGTTCTTC	CASSVGTGSSNEQFF
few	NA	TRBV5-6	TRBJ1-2	TGTGCCAGCAGCCCAGATAGAGGGTATGGCTACACCTTC	CASSPDRGYGYTF
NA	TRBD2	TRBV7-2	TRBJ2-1	TGTGCCAGCAGCTTACTACCGGGAGGGCAGAACAATGAGCAGTTCTTC	CASSLLPGGQNNEQFF
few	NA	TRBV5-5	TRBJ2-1	TGTGCCAGCAGCTTTTTCACCGGGACAAACTACAAGATGGAGTTCTTC	CASSFFTGTNYKMEFF
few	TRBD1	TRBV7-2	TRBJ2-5	TGTGCCAGCAGCTTAACGGCAAGACAGGGCGGGGAGACCCAGTACTTC	CASSLTARQGGETQYF
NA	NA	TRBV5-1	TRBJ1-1	TGCGCCAGCAGCTTGGATCCGCGGGGCTGGGGCACTGAAGCTTTCTTT	CASSLDPRGWGTEAFF
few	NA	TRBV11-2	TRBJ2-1	TGTGCCAGCAGCGCGGCCCGGGTTCAGGGACATGAGCAGTTCTTC	CASSAARVQGHEQFF
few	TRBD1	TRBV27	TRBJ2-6	TGTGCCAGCAGCCAGTCCCGGGACAGGGCTGGGGCCAACGTCCTGACTTTC	CASSQSRDRAGANVLTF
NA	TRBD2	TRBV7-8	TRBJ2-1	TGTGCCAGCAGTACAACGACTAGCGCTTACAATGAGCAGTTCTTC	CASSTTTSAYNEQFF
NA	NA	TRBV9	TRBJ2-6	TGTGCCAGCAGGTCCTCTGGGGCCAACGTCCTGACTTTC	CASRSSGANVLTF
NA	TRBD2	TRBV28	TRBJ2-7	TGTGCCAGCAGTTTATGGTCTAGCGGGAGTTACGAGCAGTACTTC	CASSLWSSGSYEQYF
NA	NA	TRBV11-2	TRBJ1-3	TGTGCCAGCAGCTTAGCCAGCGGCAGGGAGGAGAAAACTGGAAACACCATATATTTT	CASSLASGREEKTGNTIYF
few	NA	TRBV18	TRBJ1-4	TGTGCCAGCTCACTCCGACAGGATAATGAAAAACTGTTTTTT	CASSLRQDNEKLFF
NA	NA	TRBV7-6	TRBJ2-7	TGTGCCAGCAGCTTAAACGGATACTCCTACGAGCAGTACTTC	CASSLNGYSYEQYF
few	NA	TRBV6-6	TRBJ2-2	TGTGCCAGCAGTACCGGGACACGGAACACCGGGGAGCTGTTTTTT	CASSTGTRNTGELFF
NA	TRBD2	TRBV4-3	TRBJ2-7	TGCGCCAGCAGCCCAGGACTAGCGGGCGTCTACGAGCAGTACTTC	CASSPGLAGVYEQYF
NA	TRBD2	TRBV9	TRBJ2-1	TGTGCCAGCAGCGAGAGGATTACTAGCGCCAAGACCTACAATGAGCAGTTCTTC	CASSERITSAKTYNEQFF
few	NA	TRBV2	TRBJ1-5	TGTGCCAGCAGTGAAGAGACAGGAGGCAATCAGCCCCAGCATTTT	CASSEETGGNQPQHF
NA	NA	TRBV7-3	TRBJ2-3	TGTGCCAGCAGCTTAAGTCATAGCACAGATACGCAGTATTTT	CASSLSHSTDTQYF
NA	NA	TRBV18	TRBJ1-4	TGTGCCAGCTCCCCACCCACGAATGAAAAACTGTTTTTT	CASSPPTNEKLFF
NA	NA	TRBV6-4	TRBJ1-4	TGTGCCAGCAATAGGGGATTTACAACTAATGAAAAACTGTTTTTT	CASNRGFTTNEKLFF
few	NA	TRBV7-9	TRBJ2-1	TGTGCCAGCTCTAGTGGGACGAGTTACAATGAGCAGTTCTTC	CASSSGTSYNEQFF
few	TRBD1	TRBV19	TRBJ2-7	TGTGCCAGTAGTAGCCCCGGACAGGAGAGCTCCTACGAGCAGTACTTC	CASSSPGQESSYEQYF
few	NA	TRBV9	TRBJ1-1	TGTGCCAGCAGCCCCACGCGTTGGATGGACACTGAAGCTTTCTTT	CASSPTRWMDTEAFF
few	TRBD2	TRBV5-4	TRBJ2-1	TGTGCCAGCAGCTCCGTAGCGGGCATCACCTACAATGAGCAGTTCTTC	CASSSVAGITYNEQFF